Following are 8 T cell receptor beta chains from one sample sequenced in a study of T cells after yellow fever vaccination. TCRdb re-analysed the 5' RACE reads in MiXCR, keeping a single row per CDR3 protein. The top ten clones hold around 19% of a sample with 360,000 or so distinct CDR3 sequences, roughly 10% of them seen once. Sequencing was performed on PBMCs, taken on the day of the first yellow fever vaccination. The receptors originated from a man in his late teens or twenties who received the YFV17D yellow fever vaccine.

The chain combines TRBV3-1 with TRBJ2-1, with TRBD1 identical over 10 bases. The germline V gene encodes CDR1 LGHDT and CDR2 YNNKEL (reference sequence). The CDR3 totals 17 residues. Unmatched junction bases numbered 8, after V lost 2 bases and J lost 4 bases. The CDR3 reads CASSQLAGTGVYNEQFF. The CDR3 bases are TGTGCCAGCAGCCAATTGGCCGGGACAGGGGTTTACAATGAGCAGTTCTTC.

The chain joins TRBV18 to TRBJ1-2, with 7 bases matching TRBD1. V trimming: 4 bases; J trimming: 4 bases; junction bases outside the gene matches: 6. Per the germline V gene, CDR1 is KGHSH and CDR2 is LQKENI. CDR3 length: 14 residues. The CDR3 DNA sequence: TGTGCCAGCTCACGAGAGGGGGCCTCCTATGGCTACACCTTC. Protein: CASSREGASYGYTF.

This clonotype was detected a few times. The V call is TRBV5-4, the J call TRBJ2-7; possibly TRBD1 for D (6 bases). Germline loops: CDR1 SGHNT, CDR2 YYREEE (reference sequence). The V and J ends lost 0 bases and 2 bases respectively, with 12 bases between them. The CDR3 loop spans 15 amino acids. The CDR3 loop is CASSLVQGPTYEQYF. In DNA form, the CDR3 reads TGTGCCAGCAGCTTGGTTCAGGGGCCAACCTACGAGCAGTACTTC.

A remark on this clonotype: A read error may produce the germline difference seen at one junction end. The chain combines TRBV7-2 with TRBJ2-3; no clear D. The germline V gene has CDR1 SGHTA and CDR2 FQGNSA. This CDR3 comprises 14 residues. CDR3 DNA sequence: TGTGCCAGCAGCCCCCAAGAACGGGCAGTTAGGTTCCTTTTT. Translation gives CASSPQERAVRFLF.

A remark on this clonotype: This may be a read error: a much more frequent sequence differs by one nucleotide. The genes are TRBV5-1 and TRBJ2-5; D remains ambiguous. Looked up from germline, CDR1 is SGHRS and CDR2 is YFSETQ. Trimming shortened V by 1 base and J by 1 base, and 5 bases separated the two germline ends. This CDR3 has 13 residues. Written as DNA, the CDR3 is TGCGCCAGCAGCTTGCCAAGCCAAGAGACCCAGTACTTC. Translation: CASSLPSQETQYF.

This clonotype has just a few counts. V is TRBV5-8 and J is TRBJ2-5; 10 bases fit TRBD1. The V gene's germline CDR1 is SGHTS and CDR2 YDEGEE. CDR3 length: 14 residues. With 4 bases clipped from V and 5 bases from J, the junction kept 5 bases outside the gene matches. The CDR3 region has the DNA TGTGCCAGCAGCGTCGGACAGGGGGAGGAGACCCAGTACTTC. Translation: CASSVGQGEETQYF. The variable domain in full, with the rest retrieved from reference TRBV5-8 and TRBJ2-5, is EAGVTQSPTHLIKTRGQQATLRCSPISGHTSVYWYQQALGLGLQFLLWYDEGEERNRGNFPPRFSGRQFPNYSSELNVNALELEDSALYLCASSVGQGEETQYFGPGTRLLVL.

This clonotype was recorded many times. This chain uses TRBV5-1 with TRBJ2-5; possible D gene TRBD1, 6 bases. Germline V gene sequence: CDR1 SGHRS, CDR2 YFSETQ. The CDR3 extends over 14 amino acids. The V end was cut by 1 base, the J end by 5 bases, with 12 bases between. As DNA, the CDR3 is TGCGCCAGCAGCTTGTTGGGGGCCGGGGAGACCCAGTACTTC. Translation gives CASSLLGAGETQYF.

The chain recombines TRBV4-3 with TRBJ2-7; D not resolved. With 0 bases removed from V and 1 base from J, the gap between germline ends came to 7 bases. Germline V gene data show CDR1 as LGHNA and CDR2 as YSLEER. The CDR3 has 14 residues. CDR3 amino acids: CASSQDIDSYEQYF. DNA for the CDR3: TGCGCCAGCAGCCAAGATATCGATTCCTACGAGCAGTACTTC.